This entry features one T cell receptor beta chain sequence. This specimen belongs to a study of blood T cell repertoires in COVID-19. Study overall: The cDNA or gDNA used as material had been derived from T cells, B-cell-depleted T cells, or PBMCs.

This table comes from immunoSEQ multiplex PCR, and its TCRdb copy is limited to in-frame clones, with some not included. The profile covers about 200,000 clones, with approximately 87% appearing a single time and roughly 6.4% taken by the ten largest. This TCR was recovered from a man aged 55 to 69 who had recovered from COVID-19. The material sequenced was peripheral blood.

The CDR3 DNA follows: TGCGCCAGCAGTTGGGGGGGGACAGGGACTAGTACACTTGACGAGCAGTACTTC. As protein: CASSWGGTGTSTLDEQYF. V usage is TRBV10-2 and J usage is TRBJ2-7, with D possibly TRBD1 on 9 matching bases. The CDR3 extends over 18 amino acids. The germline V gene encodes CDR1 WSHSY and CDR2 SAAADI. Deletions cut 5 bases from V and 5 bases from J, with 28 bases between.